This T cell receptor (beta chain) was sequenced in a study of T cells in Graves' hyperthyroidism and ophthalmopathy. This clonotype was observed at least ten times. Its antigen is not identified. TCR beta CDR3 regions were amplified from RNA. RT-PCR in the first round (using the HTBI primer set) targeted the TCR CDR3. TCRdb analysed the multiplex PCR reads with MiXCR anew, one entry per CDR3 protein. This sample has around 720,000 distinct CDR3 sequences, with 35% found just once. Germline CDR1 reads SGHTA; CDR2 reads FQGTGA. V trimming: 1 base; J trimming: 4 bases; junction bases outside the gene matches: 0. This CDR3 has 13 residues. Uncontrolled infection, other autoimmune disease, pregnancy or lactation disqualified patients from enrolment. The diagnostic basis comprised clinical symptoms, serum thyroxine and TRAb, thyroid ultrasound and orbital computed tomography. Study-level points and caveats: A model of 13 V-J pairs discriminated ophthalmopathy from stable hyperthyroidism. Blood samples included most of the expanded thyroid clonotypes exceeding 0.001.

The rearrangement joins TRBV7-3 to TRBJ1-1; 7 nucleotides agree with TRBD1. The sample was blood. This clonotype was obtained from a woman aged 35 to 49 with Graves' hyperthyroidism. The CDR3 loop is CASSLRDSTEAFF. The CDR3, as DNA: TGTGCCAGCAGCTTAAGGGACAGCACTGAAGCTTTCTTT.